This TCR beta chain was identified during a study of regulatory T cells (dated by TCRdb to between 2017 and 2018). Regarding the study in general: The study compared T-cell receptor beta repertoires of sorted regulatory, conventional CD4+ and CD8+ T cells between CD3G-deficient patients and healthy controls. Results and caveats for the whole study, not just this receptor: Conventional CD4+ T cells from CD3G-deficient patients were enriched for hydrophobic residues at CDR3 positions 6 and 7, suggesting more self-reactive specificities. Repertoires from patients had restricted unique TRB V-J pairs and skewed V and J gene usage, with the strongest effect in regulatory T cells.

In the multiplex PCR, 52 forward TRBV primers and 13 reverse TRBJ primers were used, and assay-based and computational corrections were applied for amplification bias. Rearranged TRB loci were amplified from genomic DNA by multiplex PCR within the immunoSEQ assay. An Illumina HiSeq platform was used to sequence the TRB amplicons. Turning to the authors' computational methods: Custom algorithms error-filtered the raw sequences and aligned the raw sequences to reference gene sequences, after which the immunoSEQ online tools were used for analysis. The frequencies of productive and nonproductive TRB rearrangements were evaluated among unique sequences as well as among total sequences. For TRB CDR3 positions 6 and 7, hydrophobicity together with amino acid composition served as the basis for assessing self-reactivity potential. Group comparisons used t tests, Mann-Whitney tests or two-way ANOVA run in Prism software. The table was pulled from immuneACCESS by TCRdb, which kept in-frame rearrangements only. Such tables lose some clones; where checked, under half of the loss comes from unresolved V genes, and the rest has no known cause. Clonal size and the V and J genes are those of that table, whereas D and trimming came from the DNA. This sample lists 25,000 or so clones; around nine tenths were detected once. 1.3% of the sample goes to the ten largest clones.

Evidence of autoimmunity was present in all CD3G-deficient patients, and the autoimmunity was more severe in two of the patients. At the time of testing, the patients were between 2 and 39 years old, and their CD4+ and CD8+ T cells had reduced naive proportions and increased memory proportions. CD4+ cells were FACS-sorted into CD25-high CD127-low regulatory T cells and CD25-low CD127-high conventional CD4+ T cells. Six or seven individuals with CD3G deficiency were included in the patient group. Patient samples and clinical data came from an international physician network spanning the United States, Europe and Asia. Ficoll density separation was used to isolate peripheral blood mononuclear cells. Regarding this clone: This receptor's antigen is unknown. The record has no base qualities; no much larger clone is one base away.

Reading from cysteine to phenylalanine, the CDR3 counts 14 amino acids. The entry retains the CDR3 DNA only, 42 bases that are in frame from base 1. The junction carries 17 bases between V and J, which are trimmed by 5 bases and 6 bases respectively. The germline V gene provides CDR1 MDHEN and CDR2 SYDVKM. Sequences were obtained from conventional CD4+ T cells sorted from blood. The rearranged segments are TRBV28 and TRBJ2-7, with TRBD2 as a weak D call on 7 bases. This TCR was sampled from a child under 18 with CD3G deficiency. The CDR3 protein: CASSPDLRGGEQYF. At the DNA level, the sequence is TGTGCCAGCAGTCCAGACCTAAGGGGGGGCGAGCAGTACTTC.